The clone carrying this T cell receptor (beta chain) was found many times. Its specificity is unknown. The data were taken from a study of metastatic and nonmetastatic thyroid tumors. The CDR3 sequence is 18 residues long. After removal of 0 bases from V and 7 bases from J, the junction contained 10 bases not matched to a gene. Germline-derived CDR1 and CDR2 are SGHTA and FQGTGA. Not a single patient had been given any form of treatment at any point before undergoing thyroid surgery. TCRdb redid the clone calls on the PCR reads using MiXCR. The sample shows tens of thousands of clones, 12% of them seen only once. Study-level results: Across blood and tumor, TCR beta diversity in malignant thyroid tumors was reportedly significantly higher than in benign nodules.

The chain carries TRBV7-3 and TRBJ2-1; TRBD2 matches 12 bases. Sequencing was performed on blood. This sequence was found in a female donor with papillary thyroid cancer or a benign thyroid nodule (not recorded which). Some clones in this sample may be carry-over from other donors' samples. CDR3 loop: CASSLTRRLAGVGNEQFF. The CDR3 DNA reads as TGTGCCAGCAGCTTAACCCGGAGACTAGCGGGAGTAGGGAATGAGCAGTTCTTC. Filled out from reference TRBV7-3 and TRBJ2-1, the complete variable domain reads GAGVSQTPSNKVTEKGKYVELRCDPISGHTALYWYRQSLGQGPEFLIYFQGTGAADDSGLPNDRFFAVRPEGSVSTLKIQRTERGDSAVYLCASSLTRRLAGVGNEQFFGPGTRLTVL.